A single T cell receptor (beta chain) is shown here with its context. This clone was seen only once. What this receptor recognizes is not known. Base qualities are not recorded, but no much larger clone differs from it by a single base. This sample was included in a study of OX40 agonist ivuxolimab in advanced cancers. About the study as a whole: The costimulatory receptor OX40 (CD134) was targeted by ivuxolimab, a fully human IgG2 agonistic monoclonal antibody. The point of sequencing TCRbeta in the periphery was to test whether ivuxolimab changed TCR sequence diversity and drove clonal T-cell expansion. The paper describes the monotherapy dose-escalation part (N ≈ 52 patients) of the phase I trial of ivuxolimab. Intravenous ivuxolimab was administered to patients every 2 weeks at six dose levels: 0.01, 0.1, 0.3, 1.5, 3 and 10 mg/kg. Partial responses were achieved by three dose-escalation patients, of whom one had hepatocellular carcinoma and two had cutaneous melanoma. Of the approximately 54 dose-escalation patients, hepatocellular carcinoma was present in around 19, melanoma in some 15, renal cell carcinoma in 9 and head and neck cancer in 9. In the dose-escalation cohort, 70% to 85% of patients were male, and the mean age was 60 years with a range of roughly 20 to 85. Patients were allowed to have had prior anti-PD-1, anti-PD-L1 or anti-CTLA-4 therapy, and more than 35% of the dose-escalation patients had been treated with checkpoint inhibitors.

Genomic DNA was extracted from sorted cells for sequencing of the TCRbeta CDR3 region. The immunoSEQ Assay was used for sequencing of TCRbeta CDR3 regions. Sourced from immuneACCESS, this table was stored by TCRdb with only in-frame sequences that have V and J called. A share of the clones is absent; for the studies checked, an unresolved V gene accounts for under half, and the remainder has no known explanation. This sample gives 84,000 or so clones in total; 85% to 95% of them show up just once. More than 9.5% of the sample comes from the top ten. Overall results and qualifications from the work: Antigen specificity was not determined for the clonally expanded peripheral T cells. In the 0.1-3.0 mg/kg groups, partial responders were among the patients with the lowest normalized peripheral clonal expansion, particularly in CD8+ T cells. At doses from 0.1 to 3.0 mg/kg, clonal expansion was seen in both CD4+ and CD8+ blood T cells between baseline and week 6. Low levels of normalized T-cell clonal expansion were also shown by some nonresponding patients. On average, CD8+ T cells showed more expanded clones than CD4+ T cells after ivuxolimab.

The CDR3 runs 11 residues from the cysteine to the phenylalanine. The entry retains the CDR3 DNA only, 33 bases that are in frame from base 1. Based on the germline V gene, the CDR1 and CDR2 sequences are SGHRS and YFSETQ. V is clipped by 1 base and J by 3 bases, and the sequence between their germline boundaries is 2 bases long. Patients with autoimmune disease history or receiving systemic immunosuppression were excluded from the trial. In every dose cohort, peripheral blood was drawn for TCR sequencing at baseline, cycle 4 day 1, and cycle 7 day 1. Samples came from an open-label, multicenter, first-in-human phase I dose-escalation trial of ivuxolimab. Adults with locally advanced or metastatic head and neck squamous cell, hepatocellular, melanoma or renal cell carcinoma were enrolled in the trial. CD4+ and CD8+ T cells were sorted separately from peripheral blood before TCR sequencing.

The receptor's source is an adult with an advanced solid tumor such as melanoma, head and neck, liver or kidney cancer. The receptor chain draws on TRBV5-1 and TRBJ2-7, with the identity of the D gene unclear. The specimen was CD4+ or CD8+ T cells sorted from blood, collected in a trial of the OX40 agonist ivuxolimab. The CDR3 in this case is CASSLFYEQYF. The nucleotides are TGCGCCAGCAGCTTGTTCTACGAGCAGTACTTC.